A selection of T cell receptor beta chains follows, all from one sample in a study of blood T cell repertoires in COVID-19. Assay: immunoSEQ multiplex PCR; the TCRdb copy retains only in-frame clones and omits some. The table lists under 150,000 clones, roughly 90% of them singletons. Sequenced input: peripheral blood. These receptor sequences come from a man between 70 and 80 years old with active COVID-19. CDR3s include the opening cysteine and the closing phenylalanine or tryptophan. A D gene is named only where the DNA matches it firmly. Clone size is stated in some rows and not others, as once, few, many or a class when expanded.

CDR3 DNA	CDR3 protein	J gene	D gene	clone size	V gene
TGTGCCAGCAGCTATGACAGGGTCGGGGAGCTGTTTTTT	CASSYDRVGELFF	TRBJ2-2	TRBD1	-	TRBV7-2
TGTGCCAGCAGTCCTCTAAATGAGCAGTTCTTC	CASSPLNEQFF	TRBJ2-1	-	-	TRBV2
TGTGCCAGCAGCCAGGGACAGGGGGAGACACCCCTCCACTTT	CASSQGQGETPLHF	TRBJ1-6	TRBD1	-	TRBV3-1/TRBV3-2
TGTGCCAGTAGACGGGGAACCACTAGCGGGAGAATGGAGCAGTTCTTC	CASRRGTTSGRMEQFF	TRBJ2-1	TRBD2	-	TRBV19
TGCGCCAGCAGCCCCACTAGCGGGTCCTACAATGAGCAGTTCTTC	CASSPTSGSYNEQFF	TRBJ2-1	TRBD2	-	TRBV5-1
TGTGCCAGCAGCTTAGGGGACAGGGTGCCCTACGAGCAGTACTTC	CASSLGDRVPYEQYF	TRBJ2-7	TRBD1	-	TRBV7-9
TGTGCCACCAGTGACCCTATGGTTAGCGGGAGGACCTACGAGCAGTACTTC	CATSDPMVSGRTYEQYF	TRBJ2-7	TRBD2	-	TRBV24-1
TGTGCCAGCAGCTTCGGGACTAGCGGGAGAAGAGAGACCCAGTACTTC	CASSFGTSGRRETQYF	TRBJ2-5	TRBD2	-	TRBV13
TGTGCCAGCAGCAGGGGTAGTTTGACTAATGAAAAACTGTTTTTT	CASSRGSLTNEKLFF	TRBJ1-4	-	-	TRBV11-2
TGCGCCAGCAGCTTGGTCGCAGGCGAAAACACTGAAGCTTTCTTT	CASSLVAGENTEAFF	TRBJ1-1	-	-	TRBV5-1
TGTGCCACCAGTGAGGGGGCAGTTAGCAATCAGCCCCAGCATTTT	CATSEGAVSNQPQHF	TRBJ1-5	-	-	TRBV24-1
TGTGCCAGTAGTATGGGTAGCGGGAGGCTCGCAGATACGCAGTATTTT	CASSMGSGRLADTQYF	TRBJ2-3	TRBD2	-	TRBV19
TGTGCCAGCAGTGCTAGCGGGAGGGGCAATGAGCAGTTCTTC	CASSASGRGNEQFF	TRBJ2-1	TRBD2	-	TRBV6-4
TGTGCCAGCAGTCCTTCAGGGACAGGGGCCGGGGAGCTGTTTTTT	CASSPSGTGAGELFF	TRBJ2-2	TRBD1	-	TRBV27
TGTGCCAGCACGCTGGGAGCGGGAGCCCTTATAGGGTACGAGCAGTACTTC	CASTLGAGALIGYEQYF	TRBJ2-7	TRBD2	-	TRBV28
TGTGCCAGCCTTCCTTTGGCGGACTCCGTCGGCTACACCTTC	CASLPLADSVGYTF	TRBJ1-2	-	-	TRBV27
TGTGCCAGCAGCTTAGTAGGGGGCTGGGCGGGAGGCGCAGATACGCAGTATTTT	CASSLVGGWAGGADTQYF	TRBJ2-3	-	-	TRBV7-2
TGTGCCAGCAGCTTTAGTGGACGGGAGGGAGATACGCAGTATTTT	CASSFSGREGDTQYF	TRBJ2-3	TRBD2	-	TRBV7-2
TGTGCCAGCAGTTTAGCACTAGCGGGGTATGGGGCCAACGTCCTGACTTTC	CASSLALAGYGANVLTF	TRBJ2-6	TRBD2	-	TRBV27
TGTGCCAGCAGTTACTCGAGGGCCGGCGGGAGGGGATACAATGAGCAGTTCTTC	CASSYSRAGGRGYNEQFF	TRBJ2-1	TRBD2	-	TRBV6-2/TRBV6-3
TGTGCCAGCAGTCTCAGGGTGGGCAATCAGCCCCAGCATTTT	CASSLRVGNQPQHF	TRBJ1-5	-	-	TRBV3-1/TRBV3-2
TGTGCCAGCAGCCAAGGGCGGGAGACCCAGTACTTC	CASSQGRETQYF	TRBJ2-5	-	-	TRBV3-1/TRBV3-2
TGTGCCAGTAGTAAAACTAGCGGCTCCTACGAGCAGTACTTC	CASSKTSGSYEQYF	TRBJ2-7	TRBD2	-	TRBV19
TGTGCCACCGAAGGACAGGGGTCCTACGAGCAGTACTTC	CATEGQGSYEQYF	TRBJ2-7	TRBD1	-	TRBV6-5
TGTGCCATTCACGATACACTAGACTATGGCTACACCTTC	CAIHDTLDYGYTF	TRBJ1-2	-	few	TRBV28
TGTGCCAGCTCACCAGGATGGGGACTAGCATCCTACGAGCAGTACTTC	CASSPGWGLASYEQYF	TRBJ2-7	TRBD2	-	TRBV18
TGCAGTGCTAGCCTAGTCAATGAGCAGTTCTTC	CSASLVNEQFF	TRBJ2-1	-	-	TRBV20-1
TGCGCCAGCCTTGCTACAGGGTTTAGCACAGATACGCAGTATTTT	CASLATGFSTDTQYF	TRBJ2-3	-	once	TRBV5-1
TGTGCCCATAAACAGGGTACAACTAATGAAAAACTGTTTTTT	CAHKQGTTNEKLFF	TRBJ1-4	-	-	TRBV30
TGTGCCAGCAGTCGACAGGGGCCCCGGGATGGCTACACCTTC	CASSRQGPRDGYTF	TRBJ1-2	TRBD1	-	TRBV27
TGTGCCAGCAGCTCCTCACAGGGGGCCGCAGAGACCCAGTACTTC	CASSSSQGAAETQYF	TRBJ2-5	TRBD1	-	TRBV7-9
TGTGCCAGCAGTGAGGGCGGGCTGAGTGAAAAACTGTTTTTT	CASSEGGLSEKLFF	TRBJ1-4	-	-	TRBV2
TGTGCCAGCAGCCAAGAAAGGACAGGGAGGATCAAAAAAACCCAGTACTTC	CASSQERTGRIKKTQYF	TRBJ2-5	TRBD1	once	TRBV3-1/TRBV3-2
TGTGCCAGCAGCCCGTATTTGGCCCCCTACAATGAGCAGTTCTTC	CASSPYLAPYNEQFF	TRBJ2-1	-	-	TRBV7-9
TGTGCCTGGAGTGGACGGGATGAAAAACTGTTTTTT	CAWSGRDEKLFF	TRBJ1-4	-	-	TRBV30
TGTGCCAGCAGCGGGACAGGAATTAGCTCCTATAATTCACCCCTCCACTTT	CASSGTGISSYNSPLHF	TRBJ1-6	TRBD1	-	TRBV9
TGTGCCAGTAGTATAGCGTACTCGGCGGCCGAAGCTTTCTTT	CASSIAYSAAEAFF	TRBJ1-1	-	-	TRBV19
TGTGCCAGCAGTCGACAGGTATATGAAAAACTGTTTTTT	CASSRQVYEKLFF	TRBJ1-4	-	few	TRBV6-2/TRBV6-3
TGTGCCAGCAGCATGGGACAGGGCACAGATACGCAGTATTTT	CASSMGQGTDTQYF	TRBJ2-3	TRBD1	-	TRBV7-2
TGTGCCAGCAGTTTATTTAACGGGAGGGCGACAGATACGCAGTATTTT	CASSLFNGRATDTQYF	TRBJ2-3	TRBD2	-	TRBV28
TGTGCCAGTAGGGGACAGAGCTCCTATAATTCACCCCTCCACTTT	CASRGQSSYNSPLHF	TRBJ1-6	TRBD1	-	TRBV19
TGTGCCAGCAGCTCCCCCTCTAGGATCGGTGAGCAGTTCTTC	CASSSPSRIGEQFF	TRBJ2-1	-	-	TRBV11-1
TGTGCCTGGAATCAGCGGGAGAACATTCAGTACTTC	CAWNQRENIQYF	TRBJ2-4	TRBD2	-	TRBV30
TGTGCCAGCTCACTCATCGACAGAACCTACAATGAGCAGTTCTTC	CASSLIDRTYNEQFF	TRBJ2-1	-	-	TRBV18
TGCGCCAGCAGCTTGGACGGGATCTCTGGGGCCAACGTCCTGACTTTC	CASSLDGISGANVLTF	TRBJ2-6	-	few	TRBV5-1
TGTGCCAGCTCAGCTATCGGGACTAGCGGGAAATCCTACGAGCAGTACTTC	CASSAIGTSGKSYEQYF	TRBJ2-7	TRBD2	-	TRBV18
TGTGCCAGCAGCGGCGCGGACAGGGTAAACACTGAAGCTTTCTTT	CASSGADRVNTEAFF	TRBJ1-1	TRBD1	-	TRBV11-2
TGTGCCAGCAGCATAGGGGGGGGCAGGCCCGGGACTGAAGCTTTCTTT	CASSIGGGRPGTEAFF	TRBJ1-1	-	-	TRBV7-9
TGTGCCAGCAGTAAACAGGGAAATACGGATACGCAGTATTTT	CASSKQGNTDTQYF	TRBJ2-3	-	-	TRBV6-5